This entry concerns a single TCR beta chain. What it recognizes is unknown. CDR1 MNHEY and CDR2 SVGAGI come from the germline V gene. V was pared by 4 bases and J by 7 bases, with 17 bases between. This CDR3 region has 15 residues. Treatment of the sample: roughly 10-day PBMC culture with coronavirus spike peptide pools or control peptides (ViraFEST assay). Unexposed donor CD4+ T cells predated the COVID-19 pandemic, collected 2011-2018. The data were obtained in a study of vaccination and CD4 T cells after COVID-19. Looking at the study overall: Cellular stimulation was performed using overlapping spike peptides derived from SARS-CoV-2, HCoV-NL63, HCoV-OC43 and HCoV-229E.

Scientists ran DNA taken from cultured CD4+ T cells through the Oncomine TCR Beta short-read assay for sequencing. TCRdb reanalysed the PCR reads using MiXCR and keeps one entry per CDR3 protein. The sample yields several thousand distinct CDR3 sequences, less than 65% seen once. The source material was CD4+ T cells from blood, cultured in vitro. The clonotype originates from a human donor in good health. This chain uses TRBV6-5 with TRBJ1-5; D unclear. CDR3 coding DNA: TGTGCCAGCAGTTCCCACAGTGTAGTACGACAGCCCCAGCATTTT. It translates to CASSSHSVVRQPQHF.